The sequence of this TCR beta chain was determined in a study of blood T cell repertoires in COVID-19. Study information: Some COVID-19 samples were acute and others convalescent; all came from the United States, Italy and Spain. T cells, B-cell-depleted T cells, or PBMCs provided the cDNA or gDNA that served as material.

Original processing methods: Reference gene primers were amplified, and this amplification served to estimate nucleated cell counts. Measured with immunoSEQ multiplex PCR; TCRdb has only the in-frame clones, and not every one. Clone size and the V and J calls come from that table; the DNA yielded D and trimming. The data show under 300,000 clones, with about 90% seen just once and 6% to 9% held by the top ten. From germline, CDR1 is SGHTS and CDR2 YDEGEE. The CDR3 consists of 17 residues. With V trimmed by 4 bases and J by 9 bases, 16 bases remained unmatched. The chain carries TRBV5-8 and TRBJ1-6; 7 bases line up with TRBD1. Sequenced material: peripheral blood. The clonotype comes from a man in his 60s who had recovered from COVID-19. This CDR3 is CASSDYRGGRLGSPLHF. CDR3 nucleotides: TGTGCCAGCAGCGATTACAGGGGCGGCCGGTTGGGTTCACCCCTCCACTTT.